This T cell receptor beta chain was found in a study of shared clonotypes between healthy human individuals (dated by TCRdb to the early 2020s). About the study as a whole: The cohort comprised a couple of women and a few men aged 18 to 49 years. Blood TCR repertoires of roughly 5 healthy adults were deeply sequenced to estimate repertoire size and the extent of clonotype sharing between individuals. For each donor, CD4 naive and CD4 memory were each run on three plates, CD8 naive on two plates, and CD8 memory on one plate. To increase sequencing depth and limit assay-specific biases, different laboratories used diverse techniques to prepare libraries and sequence TCR repertoires. Leukapheresis yielded between about 0.9 and 10 billion PBMCs per donor. Broader findings and caveats from the paper: Based on pairwise subsampling, the degree of clonotype sharing among donors was expected to be affected by sequencing depth. Sampling was limited to blood, and TCR repertoires in tissue likely differ from TCR repertoires in blood. Naive subsets generally had larger estimated clonotype richness than memory subsets. Clonotypes shared by all four sorted-subset donors showed higher generation probabilities than non-shared clonotypes. Because the study included a small number of donors, the genetic and exposure-history diversity represented was limited. Incomplete sequencing was indicated by rarefaction of sorted-subset datasets, despite the large sequencing depth. Sharing across four donors was observed for approximately 5% of naive CD4, under 4% of naive CD8, 2.3% of memory CD4, and roughly 0.4% of memory CD8 clonotypes.

The count of this clone is one. Which antigen it targets is not known. Base qualities are missing; no much larger clone stands one base away. From the cysteine through the phenylalanine, the CDR3 covers 16 amino acids. Just CDR3 DNA is preserved here, 48 bases in frame from base 1. Via the germline V gene, CDR1 is SGHRS and CDR2 YFSETQ. At the junction V is shortened by 3 bases and J by 5 bases; bases outside the gene matches: 3. The donors were healthy, HIV-negative adults who had no recently reported acute infections or vaccinations. Every donor was a Caucasian adult living in Nashville, Tennessee, USA. CD8 memory samples were composed of magnetically selected CD45RO+ cells combined with CCR7-negative CD45RA+ effector memory (TemRA) cells. Blood was collected by leukapheresis, and PBMCs were isolated by Ficoll-Histopaque density gradient centrifugation and then cryopreserved in liquid nitrogen vapor phase. Purity and quantity of every magnetically sorted T cell population were checked by analytical flow cytometry. Genomic DNA was isolated from each sorted fraction and quantified by UV absorbance on a Nanodrop 2000c.

Using the deep immunoSEQ assay, multiplex PCR amplified TCR CDR3 regions from genomic DNA. Genomic DNA extracted from each cell subset was distributed evenly over all wells of several immunoSEQ 96-well plates, and each plate served as one replicate. For sorted subsets, about 200 ng genomic DNA, equal to about 30,000 T cell genomes, was loaded into each replicate PCR. The purified libraries were quantified using a Qubit 3.0 fluorometer, sized with a Bioanalyzer 2100, and then quantified again using the KAPA Library Quantification kit. Every immunoSEQ 96-well plate was sequenced on a dedicated single-read 150-cycle Illumina NextSeq 550 flow cell. In the original analysis: Because the immunoSEQ output included only junctional sequences and no quality scores, the filtering could not be the same as the filtering used for full-length reads. To assign V/J genes and CDR3, sequences were annotated using PyIR, a Python wrapper for IgBLAST v1.9, with IMGT germline references. Reads were removed for weak V/J assignments (E-value above 1e-6), missing CDR3, stop codons, out-of-frame junctions, or ambiguous translated residues. A V3J clonotype was defined by an identical inferred V gene, J gene, and CDR3 amino acid sequence. Percentage overlap between repertoires was calculated by dividing the number of shared unique clonotypes by the size of the smaller repertoire. Richness of each repertoire was evaluated using RTK rarefaction, the Chao1 estimator, and Recon v2.1 estimates of unobserved clonotypes. OLGA was used to compute generation probabilities for all TCRbeta clonotypes that the gDNA method yielded from a handful of donors. The immuneACCESS repertoire file appears here via TCRdb, limited to in-frame rearrangements. These files lack a portion of the clones; in checked studies, under half of the deficit traces to unresolved V genes, and the cause of the others is not known. From that table come the V and J calls and clone size; the DNA was used to work out D and trimming. Recorded for this sample are approximately 710,000 clones; 90% of them occurred a single time. The top ten constitute less than 40% of the sample.

Sequencing used memory CD8+ T cells from PBMCs. The cell subset or site label on this specimen signifies: CD45RO+ cells pooled with CCR7-negative TemRA cells. The chain links TRBV5-1 with TRBJ2-1, with 15 middle bases fitting TRBD2. The source is a man aged 18-30 years in good health. Some clones in this sample may be carry-over from other donors' samples. The encoded CDR3 is CASSSGLAGGHNEQFF. The bases are TGCGCCAGCAGCTCGGGACTAGCGGGAGGACACAATGAGCAGTTCTTC.